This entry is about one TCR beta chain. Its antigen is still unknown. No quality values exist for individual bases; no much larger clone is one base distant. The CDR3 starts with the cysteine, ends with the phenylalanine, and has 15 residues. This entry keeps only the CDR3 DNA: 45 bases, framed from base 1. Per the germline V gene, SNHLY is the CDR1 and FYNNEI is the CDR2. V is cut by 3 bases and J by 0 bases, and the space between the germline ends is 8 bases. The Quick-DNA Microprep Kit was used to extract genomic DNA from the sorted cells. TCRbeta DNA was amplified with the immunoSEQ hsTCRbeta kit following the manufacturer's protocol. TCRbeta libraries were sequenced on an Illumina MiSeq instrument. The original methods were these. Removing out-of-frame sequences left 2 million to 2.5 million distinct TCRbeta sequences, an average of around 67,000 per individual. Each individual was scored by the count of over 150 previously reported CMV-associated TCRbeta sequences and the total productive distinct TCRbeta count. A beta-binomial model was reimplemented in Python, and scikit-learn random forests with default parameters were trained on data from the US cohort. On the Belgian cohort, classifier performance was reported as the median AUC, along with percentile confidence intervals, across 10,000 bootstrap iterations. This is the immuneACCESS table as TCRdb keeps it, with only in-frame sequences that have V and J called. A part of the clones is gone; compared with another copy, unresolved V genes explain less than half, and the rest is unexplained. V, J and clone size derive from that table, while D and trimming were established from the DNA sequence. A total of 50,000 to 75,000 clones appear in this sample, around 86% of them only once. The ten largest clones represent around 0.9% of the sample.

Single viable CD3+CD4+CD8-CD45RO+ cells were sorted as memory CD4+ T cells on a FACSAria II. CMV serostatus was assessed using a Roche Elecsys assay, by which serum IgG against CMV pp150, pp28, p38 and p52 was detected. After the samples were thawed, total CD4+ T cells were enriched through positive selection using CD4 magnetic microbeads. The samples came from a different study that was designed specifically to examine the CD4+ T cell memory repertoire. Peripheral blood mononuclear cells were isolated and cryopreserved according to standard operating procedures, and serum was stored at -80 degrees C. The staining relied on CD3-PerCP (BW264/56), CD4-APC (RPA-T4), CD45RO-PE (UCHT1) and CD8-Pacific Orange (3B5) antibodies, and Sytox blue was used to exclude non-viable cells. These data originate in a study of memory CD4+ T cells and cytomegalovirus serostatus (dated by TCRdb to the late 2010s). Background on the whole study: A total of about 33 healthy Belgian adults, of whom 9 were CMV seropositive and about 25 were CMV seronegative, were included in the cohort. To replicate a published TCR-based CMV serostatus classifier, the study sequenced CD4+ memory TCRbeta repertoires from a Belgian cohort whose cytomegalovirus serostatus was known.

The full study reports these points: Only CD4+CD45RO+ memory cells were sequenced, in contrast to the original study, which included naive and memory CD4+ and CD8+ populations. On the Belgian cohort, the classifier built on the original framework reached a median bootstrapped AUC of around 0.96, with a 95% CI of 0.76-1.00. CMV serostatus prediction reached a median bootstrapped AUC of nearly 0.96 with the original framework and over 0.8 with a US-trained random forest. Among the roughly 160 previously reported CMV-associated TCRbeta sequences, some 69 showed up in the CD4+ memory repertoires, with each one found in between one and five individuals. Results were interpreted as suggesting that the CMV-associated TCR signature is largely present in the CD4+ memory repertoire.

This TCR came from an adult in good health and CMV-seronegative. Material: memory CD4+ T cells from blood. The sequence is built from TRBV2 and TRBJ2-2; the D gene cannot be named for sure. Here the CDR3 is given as CASSDYGTNTGELFF. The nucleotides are TGTGCCAGCAGTGATTATGGGACGAACACCGGGGAGCTGTTTTTT.